These T cell receptor beta chains were read from a single sample in a study of cytomegalovirus exposure and HLA in healthy donors. The protocol was immunoSEQ multiplex PCR, while the TCRdb copy is restricted to in-frame clones and leaves out a portion. The data hold tens of thousands of clones, with around nine tenths observed a single time. Source material: PBMCs. The receptor source for this set is a man aged 18 to 35 in good health and CMV-seronegative. The CDR3 runs from the conserved cysteine through the conserved F or W. Fields, in order: V gene, clone size, J gene, CDR3 protein. Where a row states a size, it is once, few, many or the class of an expanded clone; other rows omit it.

TRBV7-9	NA	TRBJ1-5	CASSEGADQPQHF
TRBV28	NA	TRBJ2-1	CASSPMREGLDNEQFF
TRBV5-1	NA	TRBJ2-5	CASSLGGEGETQYF
TRBV27	NA	TRBJ2-3	CASSSFTGGLTDTQYF
TRBV7-9	few	TRBJ1-2	CASSLEAGGHGYTF
TRBV5-4	NA	TRBJ1-4	CASSSDRGQGKLFF
TRBV28	NA	TRBJ1-1	CASSFSDRGTEAFF
TRBV27	NA	TRBJ1-2	CASSPDRQGYGYTF
TRBV7-8	NA	TRBJ2-3	CASQTLGLFRTDTQYF
TRBV6-5	NA	TRBJ2-3	CASSYAGVSDTQYF
TRBV5-1	NA	TRBJ2-2	CASSSRKSGMGTGELFF
TRBV5-1	NA	TRBJ2-7	CASSLDRGGYEQYF
TRBV4-1	many	TRBJ2-2	CASSQGGLAGKAGELFF
TRBV5-6	NA	TRBJ2-3	CASSPRQGMADTQYF
TRBV7-9	NA	TRBJ2-7	CASSLVGRSSYEQYF
TRBV7-9	NA	TRBJ2-7	CASSLQGPYEQYF
TRBV19	NA	TRBJ1-3	CASSSPTAGNTIYF
TRBV9	NA	TRBJ2-3	CASSVQMEGLAGGRTDTQYF
TRBV5-1	NA	TRBJ2-1	CASSSTSRLAAPYNEQFF
TRBV4-2	few	TRBJ1-5	CASSQDRTGGQPQHF
TRBV28	NA	TRBJ2-3	CASSSLHVGRATDTQYF
TRBV2	NA	TRBJ1-3	CASSGQGFGNTIYF
TRBV29-1	NA	TRBJ2-3	CSVEDRGSTDTQYF
TRBV27	NA	TRBJ2-2	CASSSRRSGELFF
TRBV28	once	TRBJ1-5	CASSWGQDNQPQHF
TRBV29-1	NA	TRBJ1-2	CSVGTEASNYGYTF
TRBV6-6	NA	TRBJ1-2	CASTGAVEGYTF
TRBV4-1	NA	TRBJ2-3	CASSLLALFDTQYF
TRBV27	once	TRBJ1-3	CASSLGRGARSGNTIYF
TRBV6-1	NA	TRBJ2-1	CASSEVAARSNEQFF
TRBV28	NA	TRBJ2-1	CASSPPTSGVYNEQFF
TRBV4-2	NA	TRBJ2-1	CASSQVGGTSGQFF
TRBV4-3	NA	TRBJ2-2	CASSQDHGGTGELFF
TRBV28	NA	TRBJ2-3	CASSFNTQYF
TRBV6-1	NA	TRBJ2-3	CASSEAQGRGTDTQYF
TRBV18	once	TRBJ2-1	CASSPYRGQDNEQFF
TRBV13	NA	TRBJ2-1	CASSLDSGRFNEQFF
TRBV11-3	NA	TRBJ2-7	CASSSGTYEQYF
TRBV6-1	NA	TRBJ2-1	CASSDPLGLDYNEQFF
TRBV6-1	NA	TRBJ2-7	CASSEGAVYYEQYF
TRBV13	NA	TRBJ2-7	CASSPGLAGAYEQYF
TRBV29-1	NA	TRBJ1-2	CSVERPAEDGYTF
TRBV7-9	NA	TRBJ2-5	CASSLPQGSETQYF
TRBV2	few	TRBJ2-5	CASKGLETQYF
TRBV9	once	TRBJ2-3	CASGQGISTDTQYF
TRBV19	few	TRBJ1-1	CASNNRGNTEAFF
TRBV30	few	TRBJ1-4	CAWSRQGGREKLFF
TRBV7-2	NA	TRBJ2-7	CASSLRLAGDYEQYF
TRBV28	NA	TRBJ2-2	CASSYQGTGELFF
TRBV6-4	NA	TRBJ2-1	CASSDVSGRPQFF